The 17 T cell receptor beta chains given below trace back to one sample, sequenced in a study of blood T cell repertoires in COVID-19. The repertoire was sequenced with immunoSEQ multiplex PCR; TCRdb's copy has only in-frame clones and lacks some. The data show over 200,000 clones, roughly 90% seen once. Sequencing input: peripheral blood. The receptors originated from a man aged 35-49 years with active or convalescent COVID-19.

The CDR3 here is CAISGPSPRGDSYEQYF. The CDR3, as DNA: TGTGCCATCAGTGGCCCATCCCCGCGCGGGGATTCCTACGAGCAGTACTTC. V gene TRBV10-3 combines with J gene TRBJ2-7; a possible D gene is TRBD2 (6 bases). Trimming left V 4 bases short and J 1 base short, with 20 bases between. The CDR3 runs 17 residues. CDR1 is ENHRY, CDR2 SYGVKD, per germline.

This rearrangement joins TRBV4-1 to TRBJ1-6; D unclear. CDR3 length: 15 amino acids. Trimming left V 0 bases short and J 6 bases short, with 9 bases between. The germline V gene has CDR1 MGHRA and CDR2 YSYEKL. CDR3 loop: CASSQDAGSNSPLHF. The CDR3 region has the DNA TGCGCCAGCAGCCAAGATGCGGGATCTAATTCACCCCTCCACTTT.

Written as DNA, the CDR3 is TGTGCCAGCAGTTTAGGGAACAGGGGGGTCGACGGCTACACCTTC. The encoded protein is CASSLGNRGVDGYTF. The chain couples TRBV28 to TRBJ1-2; 8 bases line up with TRBD1. Germline-derived CDR1 and CDR2 are MDHEN and SYDVKM. The CDR3 has 15 residues. With V trimmed by 2 bases and J by 8 bases, 10 bases remained unmatched.

The chain uses TRBV9 and TRBJ1-1; 8 bases fit TRBD1. There are 19 residues in the CDR3. Trimming removed 4 bases from V and 3 bases from J; junction bases left unmatched: 20. Germline loops: CDR1 SGDLS, CDR2 YYNGEE. CDR3 bases: TGTGCCAGCAGCCTTGCCGGGACAGGAGTGTTGGGTAGGGACACTGAAGCTTTCTTT. Its translation: CASSLAGTGVLGRDTEAFF.

This chain joins TRBV7-9 and TRBJ1-2; 8 bases are a match to TRBD1. Germline values: CDR1 SEHNR, CDR2 FQNEAQ (reference sequence). This CDR3 comprises 14 residues. With V trimmed by 5 bases and J by 7 bases, 9 bases remained unmatched. The CDR3 spells CASSPGGAILGYTF. Here the CDR3 DNA reads TGTGCCAGCAGCCCAGGGGGCGCAATTCTTGGCTACACCTTC.

The chain is built from TRBV10-3 and TRBJ2-1; 9 bases fit TRBD2. V lost 8 bases, J lost 0 bases, and 5 bases stayed unmatched. The CDR3 is 15 residues long. Germline V lookup: CDR1 ENHRY, CDR2 SYGVKD. In DNA form, the CDR3 reads TGTGCCATCGCGGGGGGGGAGAGCTCCTACAATGAGCAGTTCTTC. It codes for CAIAGGESSYNEQFF.

V is TRBV3-1 (or the pseudogene TRBV3-2) and J is TRBJ2-7; no clear D. This CDR3 is 12 amino acids long. The V gene lost 3 bases and the J gene lost 4 bases, with 7 bases spanning the gap. Per germline, CDR1 LGHDT and CDR2 YNNKEL (reference sequence). The CDR3 is CASSHYGYEQYF. The CDR3 DNA reads TGTGCCAGCAGCCATTACGGGTACGAGCAGTACTTC.

The CDR3 coding sequence is TGTGCCAGCAGTTGGGGCGGTGCAACTAATGAAAAACTGTTTTTT. Protein product: CASSWGGATNEKLFF. The chain employs TRBV6-2 or TRBV6-3 and TRBJ1-4, with D maybe TRBD1 (5 bases). The germline V gene has CDR1 MNHEY and CDR2 SVGEGT. V gave up 4 bases and J gave up 0 bases, with 9 bases separating them. The CDR3 contains 15 residues.

The V gene is TRBV5-1, the J gene TRBJ2-7; 7 bases line up with TRBD1. The CDR3 extends over 14 amino acids. V lost 2 bases to trimming and J lost 3 bases; unmatched junction nucleotides: 5. Germline CDR1 SGHRS, CDR2 YFSETQ. In nucleotides, the CDR3 is TGCGCCAGCAGCTTTAACAGGGGATTCTACGAGCAGTACTTC. Translation: CASSFNRGFYEQYF.

The chain joins TRBV28 to TRBJ1-2; 9 positions match TRBD1. Per germline, CDR1 MDHEN and CDR2 SYDVKM. The CDR3 runs 13 residues. After removal of 8 bases from V and 8 bases from J, the junction contained 9 bases not matched to a gene. CDR3 amino acids: CASAGDRVVGYTF. The CDR3, as DNA: TGTGCCAGCGCTGGGGACAGGGTGGTGGGCTACACCTTC.

J is TRBJ2-1 and V is TRBV7-8, with 7 positions matching TRBD2. This CDR3 region has 19 residues. The germline V gene has CDR1 SGHVS and CDR2 FQNEAQ. Trimming cost V 5 bases and J 0 bases; bases outside gene matches: 16. The CDR3 DNA follows: TGTGCCAGCAGCGGAAACCGGGACCCGGGACTACGCTCCTACAATGAGCAGTTCTTC. As protein: CASSGNRDPGLRSYNEQFF.

V is TRBV19 and J is TRBJ1-1; 8 bases map to TRBD1. Germline V gene sequence: CDR1 LNHDA, CDR2 SQIVND (reference sequence). With V trimmed by 3 bases and J by 4 bases, 1 base remained unmatched. The CDR3 has 13 residues. CDR3 nucleotides: TGTGCCAGTAGTATTGGACAGGGCACTGAAGCTTTCTTT. Translated, it gives CASSIGQGTEAFF.

This sequence joins TRBV3-1 (or the pseudogene TRBV3-2) and TRBJ1-2; no reliable D call. CDR1 LGHDT and CDR2 YNNKEL come from the germline V gene (reference sequence). V lost 4 bases to trimming and J lost 4 bases, with 19 bases between them. This CDR3 has 16 amino acids. As DNA, the CDR3 is TGTGCCAGCAGCCCCCACTCAGTGGAGAGTCTCTATGGCTACACCTTC. Its translation: CASSPHSVESLYGYTF.

This chain links TRBV15 with TRBJ1-2; the D is unclear. Germline V gene lookup returns CDR1 LNHNV and CDR2 YYDKDF (reference sequence). This CDR3 region has 14 residues. The ends were cut back, 3 bases at V and 1 base at J, with 9 bases in the middle. Here the CDR3 DNA reads TGTGCCACCAGCAGGCGGGGATTTAACTATGGCTACACCTTC. Translation gives CATSRRGFNYGYTF.

This clone was recorded a few times. J is TRBJ1-4 and V is TRBV14; no definite D call. Germline-derived CDR1 and CDR2 are SGHDN and FVKESK. The V and J ends lost 4 bases and 8 bases respectively, with 11 bases between them. CDR3 length equals 13 residues. This CDR3 is CASSRGLVEKLFF. CDR3 DNA sequence: TGTGCCAGCAGCCGAGGGCTGGTCGAAAAACTGTTTTTT. Looking up the rest from reference TRBV14 and TRBJ1-4 gives the full variable domain: EAGVTQFPSHSVIEKGQTVTLRCDPISGHDNLYWYRRVMGKEIKFLLHFVKESKQDESGMPNNRFLAERTGGTYSTLKVQPAELEDSGVYFCASSRGLVEKLFFGSGTQLSVL.

The J gene is TRBJ1-2, the V gene TRBV28, with TRBD1 matching 10 bases. CDR1 is MDHEN, CDR2 SYDVKM, per germline. The CDR3 totals 15 residues. The ends lost 5 bases at V and 8 bases at J; junction bases unmatched: 11. CDR3 coding DNA: TGTGCCAGCAGTCCCCTCGACAGGGGGCACGGGGGCTACACCTTC. Its protein is CASSPLDRGHGGYTF.

The chain employs TRBV7-3 and TRBJ2-2; the match to TRBD1 covers 9 bases. J was trimmed by 0 bases and V by 4 bases; bases with no gene match: 3. Germline V gene data show CDR1 as SGHTA and CDR2 as FQGTGA. The CDR3 contains 16 residues. As DNA, the CDR3 is TGTGCCAGCAGCTCAAGACAGGGGGCGAACACCGGGGAGCTGTTTTTT. It encodes CASSSRQGANTGELFF. Using reference TRBV7-3 and TRBJ2-2 for the parts outside the CDR3, the full variable domain is GAGVSQTPSNKVTEKGKYVELRCDPISGHTALYWYRQSLGQGPEFLIYFQGTGAADDSGLPNDRFFAVRPEGSVSTLKIQRTERGDSAVYLCASSSRQGANTGELFFGEGSRLTVL.